The 27 T cell receptor beta chains given below trace back to one sample, sequenced in a study of STAT5B mutations in CD4+ large granular lymphocyte leukemia. Assay: immunoSEQ multiplex PCR; the TCRdb copy retains only in-frame clones and omits some. The data show 45,000 to 55,000 clones, with about 70% seen just once and approximately 1.4% held by the top ten. Sequences were obtained from CD4+ T cells from blood buffy coats. Receptors were obtained from a human donor in good health.

This clone was seen only a few times. The CDR3 DNA is TGTGCCTGGAGTGTAGAAGGGGGCGGTCAGCCCCAGCATTTT. Its translation is CAWSVEGGGQPQHF. The gene calls are TRBV30 and TRBJ1-5; the match to TRBD1 covers 7 bases. The J segment lost 6 bases and the V segment lost 0 bases, leaving 5 bases of the junction unmatched. Germline CDR1 and CDR2: GTSNPN and SVGIG (reference sequence). This CDR3 is built from 14 residues. Using reference TRBV30 and TRBJ1-5 for the parts outside the CDR3, the full variable domain is SQTIHQWPATLVQPVGSPLSLECTVEGTSNPNLYWYRQAAGRGLQLLFYSVGIGQISSEVPQNLSASRPQDRQFILSSKKLLLSDSGFYLCAWSVEGGGQPQHFGDGTRLSIL.

The gene calls are TRBV5-6 and TRBJ2-3, with 10 bases aligning to TRBD2. The CDR3 runs 15 residues. J lost 2 bases, V lost 3 bases, and 3 bases had no gene match. Germline CDR1 SGHDT, CDR2 YYEEEE. In DNA form, the CDR3 reads TGTGCCAGCAGCTCGAGCGGGGGGGCCACAGATACGCAGTATTTT. This sequence encodes CASSSSGGATDTQYF.

This sequence joins TRBV19 and TRBJ2-3; D possibly matches TRBD1 or TRBD2 (5 bases each). CDR3 length: 15 amino acids. CDR1 and CDR2 from the germline V gene are LNHDA and SQIVND (reference sequence). Deletions cut 5 bases from V and 1 base from J, with 13 bases between. The CDR3, as DNA: TGTGCCAGTAGTGCGGGCCGAGGGGGCACAGATACGCAGTATTTT. Translating gives CASSAGRGGTDTQYF. The full variable domain, rest sourced from reference TRBV19 and TRBJ2-3, is DGGITQSPKYLFRKEGQNVTLSCEQNLNHDAMYWYRQDPGQGLRLIYYSQIVNDFQKGDIAEGYSVSREKKESFPLTVTSAQKNPTAFYLCASSAGRGGTDTQYFGPGTRLTVL.

In its sample, this clone was seen once. The sample contains more than one DNA sequence encoding this CDR3. The chain is built from TRBV2 and TRBJ1-4; D unresolved. V was shortened by 3 bases and J by 2 bases, with 10 bases between the two germline ends. The CDR3 has 15 residues. Germline V CDR1 and CDR2: SNHLY, FYNNEI. The CDR3 spells CASSDLGKTNEKLFF. DNA for the CDR3: TGTGCCAGCAGTGATCTGGGCAAGACTAATGAAAAACTGTTTTTT. Using reference TRBV2 and TRBJ1-4 for the parts outside the CDR3, the full variable domain is EPEVTQTPSHQVTQMGQEVILRCVPISNHLYFYWYRQILGQKVEFLVSFYNNEISEKSEIFDDQFSVERPDGSNFTLKIRSTKLEDSAMYFCASSDLGKTNEKLFFGSGTQLSVL.

The chain combines TRBV6-5 with TRBJ2-5; TRBD2 matches 13 bases. J lost 7 bases, V lost 6 bases, and 2 bases had no gene match. Germline CDR1 reads MNHEY; CDR2 reads SVGAGI. The CDR3 runs 13 residues. The CDR3 DNA sequence: TGTGCCAGCAGGAGGACTAGCGGGGGGACCCAGTACTTC. Translating gives CASRRTSGGTQYF.

The sample holds one count of this clone. The chain combines TRBV21-1 with TRBJ2-4; whether TRBD2, the table's D call, matches the DNA was not checked. TRBV21-1 is a known pseudogene. This CDR3 has 9 residues. Here the CDR3 DNA reads TGTGCCAGCAGCAAAACGGGGTACTTC. This translates into CASSKTGYF.

The gene calls are TRBV6-1 and TRBJ2-7; maybe TRBD1 (7 bases). Trimming removed 0 bases from V and 3 bases from J, with 15 bases in between. Germline assignment: CDR1 MNHNS and CDR2 SASEGT. This CDR3 has 16 amino acids. The CDR3: CASSEALPGGFYEQYF. In DNA, the CDR3 is TGTGCCAGCAGTGAAGCGCTTCCAGGGGGGTTCTACGAGCAGTACTTC.

CDR3 nucleotides: TGTGCCAGTAGTATTACACGTCAGGGGTATCGTGGCTACACCTTC. It yields the protein CASSITRQGYRGYTF. The chain joins TRBV19 to TRBJ1-2; perhaps TRBD1 as D (6 bases). Germline V gives CDR1 LNHDA, CDR2 SQIVND (reference sequence). V dropped 3 bases and J dropped 7 bases, with 18 bases sitting between them. The CDR3 length is 15 residues.

The V gene is TRBV27, the J gene TRBJ2-5, with TRBD1 matching over 8 bases. J was trimmed by 7 bases and V by 8 bases; bases with no gene match: 9. CDR1 and CDR2 from the germline V gene are MNHEY and SMNVEV (reference sequence). This CDR3 has 13 amino acids. The CDR3 coding sequence is TGTGCCAGCGGGCAGGGGGCGGTTGTGACCCAGTACTTC. This codes for CASGQGAVVTQYF.

The V and J genes are TRBV15 and TRBJ2-1; 8 nucleotides line up with TRBD2. Germline CDR1 reads LNHNV; CDR2 reads YYDKDF (reference sequence). This CDR3 spans 16 amino acids. V shed 2 bases and J 5 bases; nucleotides not matched to a gene: 8. The CDR3 nucleotides are TGTGCCACCAGCAGACCTCCGGGACTAGGAAACAATGAGCAGTTCTTC. It yields the protein CATSRPPGLGNNEQFF.

This rearrangement joins TRBV27 to TRBJ1-1; D is unclear. The CDR3 has 16 amino acids. Trimming took off 3 bases at V and 3 bases at J, with 17 bases between the two ends. Germline V gives CDR1 MNHEY, CDR2 SMNVEV (reference sequence). The CDR3 DNA follows: TGTGCCAGCAGTTTGCGGTCGCCCGGAAGTTACACTGAAGCTTTCTTT. Protein sequence: CASSLRSPGSYTEAFF.

The chain links TRBV7-9 to TRBJ1-2, with a possible D match to TRBD1 (6 bases). This CDR3 contains 14 residues. Trimming took 5 bases from V and 1 from J, leaving 11 bases between them. CDR1 and CDR2 from the germline V gene are SEHNR and FQNEAQ (reference sequence). The CDR3 DNA follows: TGTGCCAGCAGCCGGACAGCTATTAACTATGGCTACACCTTC. The encoded protein is CASSRTAINYGYTF.

V usage is TRBV2 and J usage is TRBJ1-1, with D hard to call. Looked up from germline, CDR1 is SNHLY and CDR2 is FYNNEI. The CDR3 runs 13 residues. Trimming shortened V by 10 bases and J by 1 base, and 13 bases separated the two germline ends. DNA of the CDR3: TGTGCCACCACTGCCTGGGGGAACACTGAAGCTTTCTTT. It yields the protein CATTAWGNTEAFF.

This clone came up once. No conserved phenylalanine or tryptophan is present at the end of the CDR3, so a read error is the likely explanation. It is unclear where the CDR3 begins or ends on the DNA, so no DNA is shown, and the CDR3 is as TCRdb lists it. This rearrangement joins TRBV19 to TRBJ2-6; no check of the table's D call, TRBD1, against the DNA was made. The CDR3 extends over 13 residues, inclusive of both ends. CDR1 is LNHDA and CDR2 is SQIVND in the germline V gene (reference sequence). The CDR3 is CASSIDRAPSSLR.

The V call is TRBV18, the J call TRBJ2-7; D call uncertain. V lost 2 bases, J lost 7 bases, and 9 bases lay in between. CDR3 length: 12 amino acids. Looked up from germline, CDR1 is KGHSH and CDR2 is LQKENI. The CDR3 loop reads CASSPEEGEQYF. In nucleotides, the CDR3 is TGTGCCAGCTCACCAGAAGAAGGAGAGCAGTACTTC. Full variable domain (rest looked up from reference TRBV18 and TRBJ2-7): NAGVMQNPRHLVRRRGQEARLRCSPMKGHSHVYWYRQLPEEGLKFMVYLQKENIIDESGMPKERFSAEFPKEGPSILRIQQVVRGDSAAYFCASSPEEGEQYFGPGTRLTVT.

V is TRBV18 and J is TRBJ1-4; D perhaps matches TRBD1 (5 bases). Germline CDR1 reads KGHSH; CDR2 reads LQKENI. V was shortened by 5 bases and J by 5 bases, with 6 bases between the two germline ends. This CDR3 contains 12 residues. CDR3 sequence: CASSKGNEKLFF. Here the CDR3 DNA reads TGTGCCAGCTCAAAGGGGAATGAAAAACTGTTTTTT.

In its sample, this clone was seen once. This chain joins TRBV6-5 and TRBJ1-3; D is ambiguous. The V and J ends lost 3 bases and 4 bases respectively, with 13 bases between them. The CDR3 has 15 residues. Germline CDR1 MNHEY, CDR2 SVGAGI. CDR3 nucleotides: TGTGCCAGCAGTTATTTGGGGTCGGGCGGAAACACCATATATTTT. Protein product: CASSYLGSGGNTIYF.

The chain carries TRBV10-3 and TRBJ1-1; no definite D call. CDR1 and CDR2 from the germline V gene are ENHRY and SYGVKD. The CDR3 extends over 13 amino acids. V was cut by 7 bases and J by 2 bases, with 11 bases left in between. CDR3 sequence (DNA): TGTGCCATCAACGGGCCAGCTAACACTGAAGCTTTCTTT. Encoded protein: CAINGPANTEAFF.

The CDR3 reads CARRLLGAGAEGPQHF. In DNA, the CDR3 is TGTGCCAGAAGGCTCCTTGGGGCAGGGGCCGAGGGGCCCCAGCATTTT. The V and J genes are TRBV5-3 and TRBJ1-5; weak D call: TRBD1 (6 bases). TRBV5-3 is labeled an ORF, and its function is uncertain. With 5 bases removed from V and 9 bases from J, the gap between germline ends came to 24 bases. The CDR3 has 16 residues.

V and J are TRBV6-5 and TRBJ2-5; D call uncertain. CDR1 and CDR2 (germline): MNHEY, SVGAGI. With 8 bases removed from V and 1 base from J, the gap between germline ends came to 2 bases. The CDR3 length is 10 residues. CDR3 region: CASGQETQYF. The DNA for the CDR3 is TGTGCCAGCGGCCAAGAGACCCAGTACTTC.

This clone was observed a few times. The V and J genes are TRBV7-9 and TRBJ2-7; D gene unclear. The length of the CDR3 is 14 residues. Looked up from germline, CDR1 is SEHNR and CDR2 is FQNEAQ (reference sequence). With 7 bases removed from V and 5 bases from J, the gap between germline ends came to 18 bases. The CDR3 bases are TGTGCCAGCAATCGCCCGGGTACGGACGACGAGCAGTACTTC. This codes for CASNRPGTDDEQYF.

V and J are TRBV5-1 and TRBJ1-2; 7 bases line up with TRBD1. The CDR3 loop spans 15 amino acids. Germline values: CDR1 SGHRS, CDR2 YFSETQ. Trimming at V came to 3 bases and at J to 8 bases, leaving 13 bases not matched to a gene. CDR3 DNA sequence: TGCGCCAGCAGCTCCGGGGCCGGGACAGCCAAGGGCTACACCTTC. Translated: CASSSGAGTAKGYTF.

The gene calls are TRBV10-3 and TRBJ1-5; tentatively, D is TRBD1 (6 bases). The CDR3 runs 15 residues. Per germline, CDR1 ENHRY and CDR2 SYGVKD. V was clipped by 10 bases and J by 3 bases, with 19 bases between them. The CDR3 loop reads CATAGGGPINQPQHF. For the CDR3, the DNA is TGTGCCACCGCGGGTGGGGGGCCGATCAATCAGCCCCAGCATTTT.

The chain links TRBV7-8 to TRBJ2-3, with unresolved D. Germline V gene sequence: CDR1 SGHVS, CDR2 FQNEAQ. The V end lost 5 bases, the J end lost 3 bases, and 9 bases lay between the germline ends. CDR3 length: 13 amino acids. CDR3 sequence (DNA): TGTGCCAGCAGCCCGTCTACGACAGATACGCAGTATTTT. As protein: CASSPSTTDTQYF.

The rearrangement links TRBV6-5 to TRBJ1-1, with D possibly TRBD1 on 5 matching bases. Looked up from germline, CDR1 is MNHEY and CDR2 is SVGAGI. The CDR3 length is 14 residues. V was cut by 6 bases and J by 5 bases, with 16 bases left in between. DNA for the CDR3: TGTGCCAGCAGCCAAATTGGGGCAGGAACTGAAGCTTTCTTT. Its translation: CASSQIGAGTEAFF.

V gene TRBV7-9 combines with J gene TRBJ2-2; no clear D. The V gene's germline CDR1 is SEHNR and CDR2 FQNEAQ (reference sequence). The CDR3 loop spans 15 amino acids. With 4 bases removed from V and 3 bases from J, the gap between germline ends came to 12 bases. CDR3 bases: TGTGCCAGCAGCTGGGCACCGTCGGACACCGGGGAGCTGTTTTTT. This codes for CASSWAPSDTGELFF.

This clone was detected once. The V and J genes are TRBV2 and TRBJ1-1; no definite D call. CDR1 and CDR2 from the germline V gene are SNHLY and FYNNEI. The CDR3 is 14 amino acids. Deletions cut 2 bases from V and 1 base from J, with 8 bases between. The CDR3: CASSERFQNTEAFF. Here the CDR3 DNA reads TGTGCCAGCAGTGAACGGTTTCAGAACACTGAAGCTTTCTTT. Full variable domain (rest looked up from reference TRBV2 and TRBJ1-1): EPEVTQTPSHQVTQMGQEVILRCVPISNHLYFYWYRQILGQKVEFLVSFYNNEISEKSEIFDDQFSVERPDGSNFTLKIRSTKLEDSAMYFCASSERFQNTEAFFGQGTRLTVV.